What follows are 9 T cell receptor beta chains derived from one specimen sequenced in a study of spatial heterogeneity in lung cancer. TCRdb reanalysed the 5' RACE reads using MiXCR and keeps one entry per CDR3 protein. This sample carries under 35,000 distinct CDR3 sequences, about 5.2% of them seen once, and the ten largest clones take 20% to 25%. The sample's time point: blood at routine non-recurrence follow-up after resection. Material: PBMCs, obtained at follow-up. The receptors come from a female donor with early-stage non-small cell lung cancer.

At least ten counts were recorded for this clonotype. The genes are TRBV27 and TRBJ2-2, with D uncertain. CDR1 is MNHEY and CDR2 is SMNVEV in the germline V gene (reference sequence). This CDR3 comprises 14 residues. The V gene lost 0 bases and the J gene lost 0 bases, with 2 bases spanning the gap. CDR3 in amino acids: CASSLSTNTGELFF. The DNA of the CDR3 is TGTGCCAGCAGTTTATCCACGAACACCGGGGAGCTGTTTTTT.

This clonotype showed up many times. This chain uses TRBV4-3 with TRBJ2-2; D ambiguous. V lost 0 bases, J lost 7 bases, and 12 bases lay in between. Germline assignment: CDR1 LGHNA and CDR2 YSLEER. The CDR3 extends over 15 amino acids. The CDR3 loop is CASSQDSLVVGELFF. As DNA, the CDR3 is TGCGCCAGCAGCCAAGATAGTTTAGTTGTCGGGGAGCTGTTTTTT.

In its sample, this clonotype was seen many times. This chain joins TRBV28 and TRBJ2-5; no firm D call. The CDR3 loop spans 11 amino acids. Germline V CDR1 and CDR2: MDHEN, SYDVKM. V was clipped by 6 bases and J by 4 bases, with 6 bases between them. The CDR3 bases are TGTGCCAGCAGCGAGAGAGAGACCCAGTACTTC. Residues: CASSERETQYF.

At least ten counts were recorded for this clonotype. The CDR3 DNA is TGTGCCAGCAGCTTGGGGGGTAGGGAGACCCAGTACTTC. The encoded protein is CASSLGGRETQYF. This chain links TRBV7-2 with TRBJ2-5; D is perhaps TRBD2 (6 bases). The V and J ends lost 3 bases and 5 bases respectively, with 10 bases between them. The CDR3 runs to 13 residues. Germline V gene data show CDR1 as SGHTA and CDR2 as FQGNSA.

The chain recombines TRBV4-3 with TRBJ1-5; unclear D gene. Trimming took off 0 bases at V and 6 bases at J, with 12 bases between the two ends. Germline CDR1 LGHNA, CDR2 YSLEER. The CDR3 has 15 amino acids. The CDR3 DNA sequence: TGCGCCAGCAGCCAAGATCACGGACCGGGTCAGCCCCAGCATTTT. The encoded protein is CASSQDHGPGQPQHF.

The chain carries TRBV2 and TRBJ1-3; 10 positions agree with TRBD1. With V trimmed by 7 bases and J by 1 base, 4 bases remained unmatched. The CDR3 totals 15 residues. The germline CDR1 and CDR2 sequences are SNHLY and FYNNEI. The CDR3 reads CASKLGQGSGNTIYF. For the CDR3, the DNA is TGTGCCAGCAAACTGGGACAGGGGTCTGGAAACACCATATATTTT.

This clonotype was detected many times. V usage is TRBV19 and J usage is TRBJ1-2; the D is unclear. V lost 3 bases, J lost 13 bases, and 12 bases lay in between. The V gene's germline CDR1 is LNHDA and CDR2 SQIVND (reference sequence). The CDR3 length is 11 residues. CDR3 residues: CASSIGRRSTF. The CDR3 coding sequence is TGTGCCAGTAGTATTGGACGACGTTCCACCTTC.

This clonotype showed up many times. The chain has TRBV4-1 and TRBJ1-1, with a weak D call TRBD1 (6 bases). This CDR3 contains 17 residues. The germline V and J ends were trimmed by 0 bases and 5 bases, with 19 bases remaining between them. Germline CDR1 and CDR2: MGHRA and YSYEKL. The CDR3 DNA reads as TGCGCCAGCAGCCAAGAGGCTGCCACAGGGTTCTATACTGAAGCTTTCTTT. Amino acids: CASSQEAATGFYTEAFF.

This clonotype was counted many times. J is TRBJ1-2 and V is TRBV20-1; tentative D call: TRBD1 (6 bases). V shed 0 bases and J shed 10 bases, with 24 bases lying between them. CDR1 and CDR2 from the germline V gene are DFQATT and SNEGSKA (reference sequence). The CDR3 spans 16 residues. The CDR3 DNA sequence: TGCAGTGCTAGAGACATGGACAGTCCCCTTGGTAGTGACTACACCTTC. This codes for CSARDMDSPLGSDYTF.